A selection of T cell receptor beta chains follows, all from one sample in a study of T cells in Graves' hyperthyroidism and ophthalmopathy. TCRdb ran MiXCR on the multiplex PCR reads and lists one entry per CDR3 protein. Of more than 500,000 distinct CDR3 sequences in the sample, around 43% are singletons; the top ten hold approximately 44%. Sequencing used peripheral blood or thyroid tissue (not recorded which). The receptors were gathered from an adult woman with Graves' disease, either hyperthyroidism or ophthalmopathy (not recorded which). CDR3s include the opening cysteine and the closing phenylalanine or tryptophan. A D gene is named only where the DNA matches it firmly. Clone size, where shown, is once, few, many, or a class for clones that have expanded.

v_gene	abundance	d_gene	j_gene	CDR3nt	CDR3aa
TRBV2	many	.	TRBJ2-2	TGTGCCAGCAGTGAATTGGGGGCAAGGACCGGGGAGCTGTTTTTT	CASSELGARTGELFF
TRBV24-1	few	TRBD2	TRBJ2-5	TGTGCCACCAGTGATTCAACTAGCGCGGAGACCCAGTACTTC	CATSDSTSAETQYF
TRBV2	.	TRBD1	TRBJ2-2	TGTGCCAGCAGCCAGGGGACAGCGACGGTCGGGGAGCTGTTTTTT	CASSQGTATVGELFF
TRBV15	.	.	TRBJ1-6	TGTGCCACCGGCAGAGTCGGGGGCGGAACTAATTCACCCCTCCACTTT	CATGRVGGGTNSPLHF
TRBV14	.	TRBD1	TRBJ2-2	TGTGCCAGCAGCGAACGAATCAGACAGGGTAGCACCGGGGAGCTGTTTTTT	CASSERIRQGSTGELFF
TRBV29-1	.	.	TRBJ2-7	TGCAGCGTTGACTCGGGGAGCTTCTACGAGCAGTACTTC	CSVDSGSFYEQYF
TRBV20-1	many	TRBD1	TRBJ2-7	TGCAGTGCTAGAGATGGGGGACAGGTCGAGCAGTACTTC	CSARDGGQVEQYF
TRBV7-2	.	.	TRBJ2-5	TGTGCCAGCGAACAGGGTAAAGAGACCCAGTACTTC	CASEQGKETQYF
TRBV20-1	.	.	TRBJ2-5	TGCAGTGCCTACGAGGGGGAAATGCAGACCCAGTACTTC	CSAYEGEMQTQYF
TRBV7-3	.	.	TRBJ1-2	TGTGCCATCCGCCGGAGATTGGATGGAGGGGCCTATGGCTACACCTTC	CAIRRRLDGGAYGYTF
TRBV7-2	.	.	TRBJ1-6	TGTGCCAGCAGTTTAGAGGCGCCGTCGAGCTCCTATAATTCACCCCTCCACTTT	CASSLEAPSSSYNSPLHF
TRBV29-1	.	.	TRBJ1-2	TGCAGCGTTAGGCAGGGGACTTCCTATGGCTACACCTTC	CSVRQGTSYGYTF
TRBV25-1	.	.	TRBJ1-2	TGTGCCAGCAGCTTAGAGAGCAGGGCTCGGAACTATGGCTACACCTTC	CASSLESRARNYGYTF
TRBV5-6	many	TRBD1	TRBJ1-1	TGTGCCAGCAGCTTGACGAGGGGGCGGAACACTGAAGCTTTCTTT	CASSLTRGRNTEAFF
TRBV3-1	few	.	TRBJ1-3	TGTGCCAGCAGCCCATGGGGCTACGGAAACACCATATATTTT	CASSPWGYGNTIYF
TRBV7-8	.	.	TRBJ1-5	TGTGCCAGCAGCCACCGGGAGGGCGTTGATCCCCAGCATTTT	CASSHREGVDPQHF
TRBV7-8	.	TRBD2	TRBJ2-1	TGTGCCAGCAGCTTAGGGACTAGCTCTGAGCAGTTCTTC	CASSLGTSSEQFF
TRBV29-1	many	.	TRBJ1-1	TGCAGCATACGACCAGGGTTTGCCACTGAAGCTTTCTTT	CSIRPGFATEAFF
TRBV25-1	.	.	TRBJ2-7	TGTGCCAGCTTAGCGAGGTACGAGCAGTACTTC	CASLARYEQYF
TRBV25-1	.	TRBD1	TRBJ1-2	TGTGCCAGCAGTGCTTTAAGACAGGGCAGTGCCTATGGCTACACCTTC	CASSALRQGSAYGYTF
TRBV9	.	TRBD1	TRBJ2-5	TGTGCCAGCAGCGAGCTGGACAGGGGTGGGCAGACCCAGTACTTC	CASSELDRGGQTQYF
TRBV7-9	.	.	TRBJ2-7	TGTGCCAGCAGCTTAACTGGGGGTACCTACGAGCAGTACTTC	CASSLTGGTYEQYF
TRBV14	.	.	TRBJ2-7	TGTGCCAGCAGCCAGGGAGTGACGTACGAGCAGTACTTC	CASSQGVTYEQYF